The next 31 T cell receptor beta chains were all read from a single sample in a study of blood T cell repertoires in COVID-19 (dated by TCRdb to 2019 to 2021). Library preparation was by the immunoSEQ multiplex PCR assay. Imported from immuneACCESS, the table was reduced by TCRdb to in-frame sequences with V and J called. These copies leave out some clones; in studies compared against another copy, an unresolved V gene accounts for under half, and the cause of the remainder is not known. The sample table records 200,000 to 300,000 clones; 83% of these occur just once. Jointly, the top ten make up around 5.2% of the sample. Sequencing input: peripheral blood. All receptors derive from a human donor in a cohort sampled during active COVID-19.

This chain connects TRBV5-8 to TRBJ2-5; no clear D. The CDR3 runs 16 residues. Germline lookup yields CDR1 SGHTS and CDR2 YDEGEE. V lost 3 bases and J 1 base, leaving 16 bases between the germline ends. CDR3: CASSSGSIIGQETQYF. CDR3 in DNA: TGTGCCAGCAGCTCGGGTTCCATAATTGGCCAAGAGACCCAGTACTTC.

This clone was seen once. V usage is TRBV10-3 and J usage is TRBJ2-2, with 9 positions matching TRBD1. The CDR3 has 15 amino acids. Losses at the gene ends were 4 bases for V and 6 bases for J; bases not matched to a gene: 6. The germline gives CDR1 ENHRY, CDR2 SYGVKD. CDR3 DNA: TGTGCCATCAGTGGGACAGGGGCGTTCGCCGGGGAGCTGTTTTTT. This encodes CAISGTGAFAGELFF.

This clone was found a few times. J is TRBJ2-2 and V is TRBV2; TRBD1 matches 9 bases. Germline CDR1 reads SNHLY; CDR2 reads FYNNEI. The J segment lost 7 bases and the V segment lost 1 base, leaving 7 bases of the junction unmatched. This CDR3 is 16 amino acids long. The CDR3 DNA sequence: TGTGCCAGCAGTGAAGTTGGACAGGGGATAAGCGGGGAGCTGTTTTTT. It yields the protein CASSEVGQGISGELFF. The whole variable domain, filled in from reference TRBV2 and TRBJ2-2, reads EPEVTQTPSHQVTQMGQEVILRCVPISNHLYFYWYRQILGQKVEFLVSFYNNEISEKSEIFDDQFSVERPDGSNFTLKIRSTKLEDSAMYFCASSEVGQGISGELFFGEGSRLTVL.

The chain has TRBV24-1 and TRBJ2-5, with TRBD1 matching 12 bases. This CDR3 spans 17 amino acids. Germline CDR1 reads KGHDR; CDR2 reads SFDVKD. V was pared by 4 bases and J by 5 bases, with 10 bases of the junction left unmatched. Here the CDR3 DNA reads TGTGCCACCAGTGAGCGCCCGGGACAGGGGGCTTTTGAGACCCAGTACTTC. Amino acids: CATSERPGQGAFETQYF.

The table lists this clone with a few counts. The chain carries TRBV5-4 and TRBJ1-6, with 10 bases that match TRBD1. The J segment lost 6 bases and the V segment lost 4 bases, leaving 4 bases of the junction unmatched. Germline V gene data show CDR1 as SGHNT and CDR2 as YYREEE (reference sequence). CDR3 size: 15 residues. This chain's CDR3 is CASSVGQGVNSPLHF. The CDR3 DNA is TGTGCCAGCAGCGTAGGACAGGGGGTTAATTCACCCCTCCACTTT.

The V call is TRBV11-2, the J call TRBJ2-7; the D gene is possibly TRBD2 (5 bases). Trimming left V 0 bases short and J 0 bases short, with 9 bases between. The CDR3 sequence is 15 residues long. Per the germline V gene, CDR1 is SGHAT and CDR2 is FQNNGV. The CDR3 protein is CASSLDLGSSYEQYF. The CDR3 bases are TGTGCCAGCAGCTTAGATTTAGGGAGCTCCTACGAGCAGTACTTC.

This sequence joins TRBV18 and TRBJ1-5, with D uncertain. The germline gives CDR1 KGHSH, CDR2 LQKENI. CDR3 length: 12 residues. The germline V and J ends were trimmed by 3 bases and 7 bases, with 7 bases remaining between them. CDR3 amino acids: CASSPEQQPQHF. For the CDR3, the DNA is TGTGCCAGCTCACCGGAGCAGCAGCCCCAGCATTTT.

In DNA, the CDR3 is TGTGCCAGCACCCCGGACAGGGGTTCTTCACCCCTCCACTTT. Protein: CASTPDRGSSPLHF. This chain uses TRBV27 with TRBJ1-6, with TRBD1 matching 9 bases. The ends lost 7 bases at V and 9 bases at J; junction bases unmatched: 7. Germline CDR1 is MNHEY and CDR2 is SMNVEV (reference sequence). There are 14 residues in the CDR3.

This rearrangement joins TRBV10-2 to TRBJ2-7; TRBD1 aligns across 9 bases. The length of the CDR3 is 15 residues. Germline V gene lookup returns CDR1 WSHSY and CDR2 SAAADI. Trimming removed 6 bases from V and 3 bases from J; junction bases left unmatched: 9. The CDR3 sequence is CASSFPGQGNYEQYF. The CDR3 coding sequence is TGCGCCAGCAGCTTTCCGGGACAGGGTAACTACGAGCAGTACTTC.

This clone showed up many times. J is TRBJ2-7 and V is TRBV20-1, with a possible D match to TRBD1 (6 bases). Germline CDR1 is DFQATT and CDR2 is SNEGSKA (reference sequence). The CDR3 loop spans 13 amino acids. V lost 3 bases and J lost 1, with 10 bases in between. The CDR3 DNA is TGCAGTGCTAGTCCTACAGGGTCCTACGAGCAGTACTTC. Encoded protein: CSASPTGSYEQYF.

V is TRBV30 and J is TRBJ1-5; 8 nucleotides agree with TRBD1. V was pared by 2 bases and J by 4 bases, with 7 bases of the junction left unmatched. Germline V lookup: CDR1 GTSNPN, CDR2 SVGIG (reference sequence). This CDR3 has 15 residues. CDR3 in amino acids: CAWSHRGTQNQPQHF. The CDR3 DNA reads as TGTGCCTGGAGTCACAGGGGGACCCAAAATCAGCCCCAGCATTTT.

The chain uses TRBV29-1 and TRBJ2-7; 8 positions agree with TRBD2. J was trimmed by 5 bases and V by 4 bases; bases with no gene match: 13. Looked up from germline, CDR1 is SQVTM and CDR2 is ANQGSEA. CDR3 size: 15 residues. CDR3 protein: CSVGGSGNYIHEQYF. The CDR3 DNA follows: TGCAGCGTTGGAGGTAGCGGGAACTACATCCACGAGCAGTACTTC.

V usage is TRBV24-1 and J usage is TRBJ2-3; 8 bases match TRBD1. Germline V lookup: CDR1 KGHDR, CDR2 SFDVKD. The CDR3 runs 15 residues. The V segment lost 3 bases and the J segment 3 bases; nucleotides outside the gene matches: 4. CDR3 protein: CATSDPGGETDTQYF. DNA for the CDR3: TGTGCCACCAGTGATCCAGGGGGCGAGACAGATACGCAGTATTTT.

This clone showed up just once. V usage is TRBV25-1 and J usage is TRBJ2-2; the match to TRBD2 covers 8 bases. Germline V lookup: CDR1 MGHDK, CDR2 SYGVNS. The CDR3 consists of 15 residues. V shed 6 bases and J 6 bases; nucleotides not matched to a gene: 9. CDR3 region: CASSQGSGVAGELFF. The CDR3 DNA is TGTGCCAGCAGCCAAGGTAGCGGGGTAGCCGGGGAGCTGTTTTTT. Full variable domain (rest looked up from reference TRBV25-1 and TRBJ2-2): EADIYQTPRYLVIGTGKKITLECSQTMGHDKMYWYQQDPGMELHLIHYSYGVNSTEKGDLSSESTVSRIRTEHFPLTLESARPSHTSQYLCASSQGSGVAGELFFGEGSRLTVL.

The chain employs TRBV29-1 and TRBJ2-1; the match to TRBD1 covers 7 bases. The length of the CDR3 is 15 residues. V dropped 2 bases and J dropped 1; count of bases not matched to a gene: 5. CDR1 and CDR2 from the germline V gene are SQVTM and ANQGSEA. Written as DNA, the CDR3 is TGCAGCGTTGAACAGGGGGAAGTATCCTACAATGAGCAGTTCTTC. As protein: CSVEQGEVSYNEQFF.

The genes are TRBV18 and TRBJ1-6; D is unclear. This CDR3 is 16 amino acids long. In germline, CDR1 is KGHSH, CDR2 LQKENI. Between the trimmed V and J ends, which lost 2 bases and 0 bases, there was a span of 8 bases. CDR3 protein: CASSPVGSSYNSPLHF. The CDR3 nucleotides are TGTGCCAGCTCACCAGTCGGGAGCTCCTATAATTCACCCCTCCACTTT.

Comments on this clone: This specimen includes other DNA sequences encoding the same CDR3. The CDR3 here is CASSTGSQPQHF. The CDR3 DNA reads TGTGCCAGCAGTACAGGGTCCCAGCCCCAGCATTTT. This chain uses TRBV6-5 with TRBJ1-5, with D perhaps TRBD1 (6 bases). V dropped 5 bases and J dropped 7 bases, with 9 bases sitting between them. CDR1 MNHEY and CDR2 SVGAGI come from the germline V gene. CDR3 length equals 12 residues.

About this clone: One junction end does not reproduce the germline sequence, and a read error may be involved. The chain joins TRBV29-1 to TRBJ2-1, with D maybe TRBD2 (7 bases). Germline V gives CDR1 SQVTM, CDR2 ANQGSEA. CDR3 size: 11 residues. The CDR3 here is CSVEGGLAQFF. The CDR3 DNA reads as TGCAGTGTTGAGGGGGGGCTTGCGCAGTTCTTC.

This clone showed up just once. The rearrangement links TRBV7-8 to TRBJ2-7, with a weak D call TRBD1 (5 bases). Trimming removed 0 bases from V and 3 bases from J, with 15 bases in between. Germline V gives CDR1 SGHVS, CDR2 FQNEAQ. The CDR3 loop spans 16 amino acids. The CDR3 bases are TGTGCCAGCAGCTTAGCGCAAGGGGAAGGGGTCTACGAGCAGTACTTC. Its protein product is CASSLAQGEGVYEQYF.

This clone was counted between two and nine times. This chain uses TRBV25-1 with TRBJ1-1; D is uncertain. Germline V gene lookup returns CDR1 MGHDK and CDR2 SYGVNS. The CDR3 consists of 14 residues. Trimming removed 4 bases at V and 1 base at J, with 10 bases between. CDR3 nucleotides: TGTGCCAGCAGTGCCCGACATACGAACACTGAAGCTTTCTTT. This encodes CASSARHTNTEAFF.

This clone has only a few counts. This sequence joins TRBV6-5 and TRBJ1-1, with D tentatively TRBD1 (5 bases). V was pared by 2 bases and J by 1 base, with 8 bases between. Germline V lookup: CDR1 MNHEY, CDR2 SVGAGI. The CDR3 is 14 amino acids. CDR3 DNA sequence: TGTGCCAGCAGTTACCGGGGGGGGAACACTGAAGCTTTCTTT. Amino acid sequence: CASSYRGGNTEAFF.

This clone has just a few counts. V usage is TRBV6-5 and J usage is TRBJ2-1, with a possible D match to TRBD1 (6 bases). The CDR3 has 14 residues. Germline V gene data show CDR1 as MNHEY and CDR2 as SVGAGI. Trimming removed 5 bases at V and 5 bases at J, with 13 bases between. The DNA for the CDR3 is TGTGCCAGCAGTCGCAGGGGCCAAAACAATGAGCAGTTCTTC. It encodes CASSRRGQNNEQFF.

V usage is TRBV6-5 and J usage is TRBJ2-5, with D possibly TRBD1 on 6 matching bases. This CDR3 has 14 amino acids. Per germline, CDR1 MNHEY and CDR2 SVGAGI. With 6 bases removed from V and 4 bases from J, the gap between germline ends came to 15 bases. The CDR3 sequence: CASSQGHPRETQYF. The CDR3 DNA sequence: TGTGCCAGCAGCCAGGGACACCCTCGAGAGACCCAGTACTTC.

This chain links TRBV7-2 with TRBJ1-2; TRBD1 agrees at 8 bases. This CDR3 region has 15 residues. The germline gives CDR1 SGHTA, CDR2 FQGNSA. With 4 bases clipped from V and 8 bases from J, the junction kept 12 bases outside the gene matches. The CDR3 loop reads CASSSREDRGSGYTF. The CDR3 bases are TGTGCCAGCAGCTCAAGGGAAGACAGGGGTTCAGGCTACACCTTC.

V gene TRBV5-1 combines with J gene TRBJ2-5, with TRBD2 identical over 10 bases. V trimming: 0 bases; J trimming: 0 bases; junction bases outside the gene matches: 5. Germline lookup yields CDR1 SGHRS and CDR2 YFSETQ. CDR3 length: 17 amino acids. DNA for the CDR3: TGCGCCAGCAGCTTGGGGCTAGCGGGAGCCCACCAAGAGACCCAGTACTTC. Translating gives CASSLGLAGAHQETQYF.

This CDR3 is CASSPGNRETYEQYF. Here the CDR3 DNA reads TGTGCCAGCAGTCCCGGGAACAGGGAGACCTACGAGCAGTACTTC. The chain uses TRBV6-5 and TRBJ2-7; possibly TRBD1 for D (6 bases). The CDR3 extends over 15 amino acids. Between the trimmed V and J ends, which lost 5 bases and 2 bases, there was a span of 16 bases. Germline CDR1 and CDR2: MNHEY and SVGAGI.

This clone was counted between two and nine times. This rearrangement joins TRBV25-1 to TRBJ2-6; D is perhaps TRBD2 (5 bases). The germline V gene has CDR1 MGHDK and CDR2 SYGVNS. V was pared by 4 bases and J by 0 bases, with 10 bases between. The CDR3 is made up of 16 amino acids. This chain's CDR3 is CASSGGYTSGANVLTF. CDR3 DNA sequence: TGTGCCAGCAGTGGAGGGTACACCTCTGGGGCCAACGTCCTGACTTTC.

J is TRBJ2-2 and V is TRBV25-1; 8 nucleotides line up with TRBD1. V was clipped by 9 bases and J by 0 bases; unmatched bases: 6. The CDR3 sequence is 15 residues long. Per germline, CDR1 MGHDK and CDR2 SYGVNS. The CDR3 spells CASRTGPSNTGELFF. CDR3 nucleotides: TGTGCCAGTCGGACAGGGCCATCGAACACCGGGGAGCTGTTTTTT.

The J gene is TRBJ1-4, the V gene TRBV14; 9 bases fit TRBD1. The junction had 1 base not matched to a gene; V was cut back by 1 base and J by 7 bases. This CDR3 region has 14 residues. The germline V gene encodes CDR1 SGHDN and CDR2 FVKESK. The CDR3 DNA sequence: TGTGCCAGCAGCCAAGGACAGGGGGTTGAAAAACTGTTTTTT. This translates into CASSQGQGVEKLFF. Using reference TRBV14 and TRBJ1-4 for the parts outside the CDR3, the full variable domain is EAGVTQFPSHSVIEKGQTVTLRCDPISGHDNLYWYRRVMGKEIKFLLHFVKESKQDESGMPNNRFLAERTGGTYSTLKVQPAELEDSGVYFCASSQGQGVEKLFFGSGTQLSVL.

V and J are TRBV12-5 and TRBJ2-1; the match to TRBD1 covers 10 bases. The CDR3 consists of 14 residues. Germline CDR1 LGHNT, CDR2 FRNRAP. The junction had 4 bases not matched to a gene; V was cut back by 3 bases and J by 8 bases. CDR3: CASGFGQGGDEQFF. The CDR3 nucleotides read TGTGCTAGTGGTTTCGGACAGGGGGGCGATGAGCAGTTCTTC.

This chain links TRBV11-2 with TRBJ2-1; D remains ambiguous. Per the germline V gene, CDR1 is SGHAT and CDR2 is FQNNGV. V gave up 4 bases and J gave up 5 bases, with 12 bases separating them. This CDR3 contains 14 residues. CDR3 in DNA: TGTGCCAGCAGCTCACTGACGGGTAACAATGAGCAGTTCTTC. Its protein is CASSSLTGNNEQFF.